This TCR beta chain was retrieved from a study of blood T cell repertoires in COVID-19. Using immunoSEQ multiplex PCR, the repertoire was profiled, and TCRdb retains in-frame clones only, with some absent. The table shows hundreds of thousands of clones, with 85% occurring only once. Per the germline V gene, CDR1 is SGHNT and CDR2 is YYREEE (reference sequence). The V and J ends lost 0 bases and 4 bases respectively, with 10 bases between them. CDR3 length equals 15 residues. This receptor was taken from a woman in her twenties or thirties who had been exposed to COVID-19. The sample taken for sequencing was PBMCs or T cells enriched from blood (not recorded which). V is TRBV5-4 and J is TRBJ2-2; possibly TRBD1 for D (6 bases). CDR3 in amino acids: CASSLDRVGTGELFF. The CDR3, as DNA: TGTGCCAGCAGCTTGGACAGGGTCGGCACCGGGGAGCTGTTTTTT.